The source of this T cell receptor (beta chain) is a study of CD8 T cell repertoires and HIV-1 epitope variants. Study background: Controls were a CMV, EBV and flu pool, Ebola AY9, and no peptide. An uncultured baseline aliquot held 1M T cells. Whole-study results and caveats: The TAALDMSHF plasma variant had no responses, unlike KF9 (five clonotypes) and HW9 (one).

CDR3 length equals 13 residues. CDR1 MNHEY and CDR2 SMNVEV come from the germline V gene (reference sequence). Trimming took 9 bases from V and 0 from J, leaving 8 bases between them. In regard to this clone: Its antigen is unidentified.

TCRdb's copy holds only in-frame clones and misses some; the assay was immunoSEQ multiplex PCR. The top ten clones hold about 42% of a sample with thousands of clones, over 65% of them seen once. The source material was cultured CD8+ T cells derived from PBMCs. The chain uses TRBV27 and TRBJ2-2; TRBD1 might be the D (6 bases). The source of this sequence is a male donor with HIV. This chain's CDR3 is CASQGTNTGELFF. The DNA of the CDR3 is TGTGCCAGTCAGGGGACGAACACCGGGGAGCTGTTTTTT.